Below are 16 T cell receptor beta chains sequenced from a single sample in a study of spatial heterogeneity in lung cancer. TCRdb reprocessed the 5' RACE reads via MiXCR and lists one record per CDR3 protein. The top ten hold about a fifth of the sample, which has more than 75,000 distinct CDR3 sequences, approximately 19% seen once. Documented time point: blood at routine non-recurrence follow-up after resection. The source was PBMCs, collected at follow-up. These receptors were obtained from a male donor with early-stage non-small cell lung cancer.

In regard to this clonotype: At one boundary the junction diverges from the germline segment, which might be a read error. V usage is TRBV30 and J usage is TRBJ1-3; D gene unclear. Germline CDR1 GTSNPN, CDR2 SVGIG (reference sequence). This CDR3 is built from 14 residues. The chain's CDR3 is CVWSYGLAGNTIYF. Here the CDR3 DNA reads TGTGTCTGGAGTTATGGGCTAGCTGGAAACACCATATATTTT.

The J gene is TRBJ2-3, the V gene TRBV30, with D unclear. Germline CDR1 GTSNPN, CDR2 SVGIG (reference sequence). V was pared by 8 bases and J by 0 bases, with 12 bases between. This CDR3 has 13 residues. The CDR3 is CAAPDRSTDTQYF. The CDR3 DNA follows: TGTGCCGCGCCAGACCGGAGCACAGATACGCAGTATTTT.

This clonotype occurred a few times. This rearrangement joins TRBV20-1 to TRBJ2-7; possibly TRBD2 for D (5 bases). V was cut by 0 bases and J by 3 bases, with 12 bases left in between. The CDR3 spans 14 residues. The germline CDR1 and CDR2 sequences are DFQATT and SNEGSKA (reference sequence). The CDR3: CSARDLTRSYEQYF. The CDR3 DNA reads as TGCAGTGCTAGAGATTTAACTAGAAGCTACGAGCAGTACTTC.

The gene calls are TRBV9 and TRBJ2-2; the D gene is possibly TRBD2 (6 bases). The CDR3 is 16 amino acids. V lost 3 bases to trimming and J lost 0 bases, with 12 bases between them. The germline V gene has CDR1 SGDLS and CDR2 YYNGEE. CDR3 bases: TGTGCCAGCAGCGCCTACAGGACTACGAACACCGGGGAGCTGTTTTTT. Translating gives CASSAYRTTNTGELFF.

The chain couples TRBV20-1 to TRBJ2-3; TRBD1 might be the D (6 bases). Germline loops: CDR1 DFQATT, CDR2 SNEGSKA (reference sequence). V was trimmed by 4 bases and J by 0 bases, leaving 8 bases between them. The CDR3 consists of 13 residues. DNA of the CDR3: TGCAGTGCTACAGGGGTGAGCACAGATACGCAGTATTTT. It yields the protein CSATGVSTDTQYF.

This clonotype was recorded a few times. The rearrangement links TRBV2 to TRBJ2-7; D is undetermined. This CDR3 has 13 amino acids. Trimming took off 4 bases at V and 2 bases at J, with 9 bases between the two ends. Germline V gene data show CDR1 as SNHLY and CDR2 as FYNNEI. The CDR3 loop is CASSVGQAYEQYV. CDR3 coding DNA: TGTGCCAGCAGTGTAGGGCAAGCCTACGAGCAGTACGTC.

This chain connects TRBV11-3 to TRBJ2-1; 8 bases align to TRBD2. Germline CDR1 and CDR2: SGHNT and YENEEA. Trimming cost V 0 bases and J 4 bases; bases outside gene matches: 2. The CDR3 loop spans 15 amino acids. In nucleotides, the CDR3 is TGTGCCAGCAGCTTAGAGGCGGGGGGATACAATGAGCAGTTCTTC. Translation gives CASSLEAGGYNEQFF.

In this sample, this clonotype turned up many times. The chain is built from TRBV5-1 and TRBJ2-5; D is unclear. Trimming left V 5 bases short and J 0 bases short, with 5 bases between. Germline CDR1 SGHRS, CDR2 YFSETQ. The CDR3 is made up of 12 amino acids. In nucleotides, the CDR3 is TGCGCCAGCAGTGCGGACCAAGAGACCCAGTACTTC. It codes for CASSADQETQYF.

The chain links TRBV7-2 to TRBJ2-5; D gene uncertain. Germline V lookup: CDR1 SGHTA, CDR2 FQGNSA. The CDR3 totals 13 residues. The ends were cut back, 0 bases at V and 5 bases at J, with 7 bases in the middle. CDR3 amino acids: CASSLASRETQYF. CDR3 sequence (DNA): TGTGCCAGCAGCTTAGCAAGTCGTGAGACCCAGTACTTC.

In this sample, this clonotype turned up a few times. The J gene is TRBJ2-1, the V gene TRBV15; the D is unclear. This CDR3 is 14 amino acids long. The V gene lost 8 bases and the J gene lost 0 bases, with 11 bases spanning the gap. Germline V gene lookup returns CDR1 LNHNV and CDR2 YYDKDF (reference sequence). DNA of the CDR3: TGTGCCACCTCTCTGGGAAGCTCCTACAATGAGCAGTTCTTC. Translating it yields CATSLGSSYNEQFF.

The J gene is TRBJ2-5, the V gene TRBV6-5; tentative D call: TRBD2 (5 bases). Trimming removed 0 bases at V and 2 bases at J, with 10 bases between. The germline CDR1 and CDR2 sequences are MNHEY and SVGAGI. The CDR3 has 15 amino acids. The CDR3 DNA is TGTGCCAGCAGTTACTCGCGGGCAGTACAAGAGACCCAGTACTTC. It translates to CASSYSRAVQETQYF.

The V and J genes are TRBV5-4 and TRBJ1-2, with D tentatively TRBD1 (5 bases). CDR3 length equals 13 residues. Between the trimmed V and J ends, which lost 3 bases and 6 bases, there was a span of 12 bases. Germline values: CDR1 SGHNT, CDR2 YYREEE (reference sequence). Here the CDR3 DNA reads TGTGCCAGCAGCTCCCTGATAGGGGATGGCTACACCTTC. This sequence encodes CASSSLIGDGYTF.

The chain is built from TRBV10-2 and TRBJ2-7; 7 bases align to TRBD1. Germline V gene lookup returns CDR1 WSHSY and CDR2 SAAADI. J lost 7 bases, V lost 7 bases, and 13 bases had no gene match. This CDR3 region has 14 residues. The CDR3 sequence: CASKLWGQNDEQYF. The CDR3 region has the DNA TGCGCCAGCAAACTATGGGGACAGAACGATGAGCAGTACTTC.

This sequence joins TRBV24-1 and TRBJ1-3, with TRBD1 as a possible D gene (5 bases). Germline CDR1 and CDR2: KGHDR and SFDVKD. With 2 bases removed from V and 2 bases from J, the gap between germline ends came to 15 bases. This CDR3 spans 17 amino acids. CDR3 in DNA: TGTGCCACCAGTGATTCCCGGGACGGGTCCGCTGGAAACACCATATATTTT. This translates into CATSDSRDGSAGNTIYF.

CDR3 bases: TGTGCCAGCAGTTTTGAGGGCTATGGCTACACCTTC. Translating it yields CASSFEGYGYTF. J is TRBJ1-2 and V is TRBV12-3 or TRBV12-4; D unclear. This CDR3 has 12 residues. V lost 3 bases to trimming and J lost 4 bases, with 6 bases between them.

This clonotype was detected a few times. The V and J genes are TRBV3-1 and TRBJ2-1, with D possibly being TRBD2 (5 bases). Germline values: CDR1 LGHDT, CDR2 YNNKEL (reference sequence). V dropped 1 base and J dropped 10 bases, with 11 bases sitting between them. The CDR3 spans 13 residues. CDR3 coding DNA: TGTGCCAGCAGCCAAGGGTTAGGAGGCGAGCAGTTCTTC. This codes for CASSQGLGGEQFF.